This paragraph reports one T cell receptor beta chain. TCRdb recomputed calls from the RT-PCR reads with MiXCR, one row per CDR3 protein. The sample holds more than 550,000 distinct CDR3 sequences, approximately 15% seen once. The V and J ends lost 4 bases and 5 bases respectively, with 14 bases between them. The CDR3 spans 14 residues. The TCR was taken from a female donor in good health, serving as a healthy control. The sample comprised memory CD4+ T cells from blood. The genes are TRBV12-3 or TRBV12-4 and TRBJ1-1; possibly TRBD1 for D (6 bases). The CDR3 DNA reads TGTGCCAGCAGTTCTTCTGAGGGGGGTACTGAAGCTTTCTTT. Translation gives CASSSSEGGTEAFF.